The entry below gives a single T cell receptor (beta chain) sequence along with its context. The target antigen is unknown. This sample is drawn from a study of T cells in narcolepsy. Findings of the study overall: Autoreactive clonotypes reportedly recurred in blood of same and different patients, not controls. Autoreactive clone sequences were missing from some blood memory CD4+ repertoires. Comparing one patient's CSF and blood CD4+ clonotypes highlighted HCRT- and TRIB2-specific autoreactive clonotypes.

The method was immunoSEQ multiplex PCR; TCRdb's version includes in-frame clones alone and lacks a portion of them. The sample lists some 23,000 clones; almost 85% were seen once. The CDR3 is made up of 13 amino acids. Trimming left V 6 bases short and J 8 bases short, with 14 bases between. CDR1 and CDR2 (germline): SNHLY, FYNNEI. The sequenced material came from CD45RA- memory CD4+ T cells from PBMCs. The clonotype was recovered from a human donor with narcolepsy. The chain links TRBV2 to TRBJ1-3; D gene ambiguous. CDR3 amino acids: CASRKDGEYTIYF. Here the CDR3 DNA reads TGTGCCAGCAGAAAGGACGGTGAATACACCATATATTTT.